The clone carrying this T cell receptor beta chain was counted only a few times. Its antigen is as yet unknown. This specimen comes from a study of early T cells in non-severe SARS-CoV-2 infection. Study findings and constraints: Matching against VDJdb likely underestimated virus-specific expansions, favoring anti-spike CD8.

Using its own MiXCR run on the 5' RACE reads, TCRdb lists one record per CDR3 protein. The sample includes 35,000 to 40,000 distinct CDR3 sequences, nearly 6% of them seen just once. With V trimmed by 9 bases and J by 5 bases, 15 bases remained unmatched. Looked up from germline, CDR1 is SGHRS and CDR2 is YFSETQ. The CDR3 totals 15 residues. The gene calls are TRBV5-1 and TRBJ2-5; TRBD1 agrees at 8 bases. The sequence was obtained from an adult who was a healthcare worker with PCR-confirmed SARS-CoV-2 infection or an uninfected control (not recorded which). The sequencing sample was made of whole blood. The CDR3 DNA reads TGCGCCACCCGCGGAGGGCAGGGGGCTTGGGAGACCCAGTACTTC. The encoded protein is CATRGGQGAWETQYF. Using reference TRBV5-1 and TRBJ2-5 for the parts outside the CDR3, the full variable domain is KAGVTQTPRYLIKTRGQQVTLSCSPISGHRSVSWYQQTPGQGLQFLFEYFSETQRNKGNFPGRFSGRQFSNSRSEMNVSTLELGDSALYLCATRGGQGAWETQYFGPGTRLLVL.